This passage covers 18 T cell receptor beta chains from one sample sequenced in a study of response to subunit inactivated influenza vaccine. MiXCR was run by TCRdb on the RT-PCR reads, yielding one entry per CDR3 protein. Among about 610,000 distinct CDR3 sequences listed, 14% were seen once. The specimen comprised PBMCs from blood, sampled about 11 days after vaccination. The receptors stem from a man aged 45-65 years who received an inactivated influenza vaccine.

This chain links TRBV7-9 with TRBJ1-2; unclear D gene. Germline V gives CDR1 SEHNR, CDR2 FQNEAQ (reference sequence). This CDR3 spans 12 amino acids. Trimming took 4 bases from V and 3 from J, leaving 6 bases between them. The CDR3 loop reads CASSSAHYGYTF. For the CDR3, the DNA is TGTGCCAGCAGCTCCGCCCACTATGGCTACACCTTC.

The rearrangement joins TRBV12-3 or TRBV12-4 to TRBJ2-7; D gene ambiguous. The CDR3 consists of 15 residues. V was cut by 1 base and J by 5 bases, with 15 bases left in between. The CDR3 nucleotides are TGTGCCAGCAGTTTAGGGACGACGAGGAGCGACGAGCAGTACTTC. This encodes CASSLGTTRSDEQYF.

V is TRBV12-3 or TRBV12-4 and J is TRBJ2-1; 9 nucleotides line up with TRBD2. The CDR3 length is 14 residues. J was trimmed by 15 bases and V by 3 bases; bases with no gene match: 12. In nucleotides, the CDR3 is TGTGCCAGCAGTTTGGGCCGACTAGCGGAGCGGGGGTTCTTC. It specifies CASSLGRLAERGFF.

CDR3 bases: TGTGCCAGCAGCTTAATAGGGTCCCACGAGCAGTACTTC. The encoded protein is CASSLIGSHEQYF. The chain combines TRBV7-2 with TRBJ2-7, with D unresolved. V was pared by 2 bases and J by 5 bases, with 10 bases between. The V gene's germline CDR1 is SGHTA and CDR2 FQGNSA. The length of the CDR3 is 13 residues.

This rearrangement joins TRBV4-3 to TRBJ2-1; 11 bases align to TRBD1. The germline V gene has CDR1 LGHNA and CDR2 YSLEER. The V segment lost 0 bases and the J segment 7 bases; nucleotides outside the gene matches: 8. The CDR3 has 17 residues. CDR3 region: CASSQELDRGRGNEQFF. DNA for the CDR3: TGCGCCAGCAGCCAAGAACTGGACAGGGGGCGAGGTAATGAGCAGTTCTTC.

This clonotype was seen ten or more times. This chain links TRBV15 with TRBJ2-3; a possible D gene is TRBD2 (5 bases). CDR1 is LNHNV and CDR2 is YYDKDF in the germline V gene (reference sequence). The CDR3 is 14 residues long. The V gene lost 1 base and the J gene lost 3 bases, with 8 bases spanning the gap. The CDR3 sequence: CATSRGGLTDTQYF. DNA for the CDR3: TGTGCCACCAGCAGAGGAGGGCTTACAGATACGCAGTATTTT.

The rearrangement joins TRBV5-1 to TRBJ2-5; 12 bases align to TRBD2. The CDR3 is 16 residues long. CDR1 is SGHRS, CDR2 YFSETQ, per germline. With V trimmed by 2 bases and J by 1 base, 3 bases remained unmatched. CDR3 sequence: CASSFLAGGFQETQYF. CDR3 in DNA: TGCGCCAGCAGCTTCCTAGCGGGGGGGTTCCAAGAGACCCAGTACTTC.

The J gene is TRBJ2-3, the V gene TRBV5-1, with TRBD1 matching 7 bases. CDR1 and CDR2 (germline): SGHRS, YFSETQ. Germline trimming cut 5 bases from V and 2 bases from J; bases unmatched to any gene: 2. The CDR3 has 13 amino acids. CDR3 protein: CASRDRHTDTQYF. Written as DNA, the CDR3 is TGCGCCAGCAGGGACAGGCACACAGATACGCAGTATTTT.

This clonotype was counted a few times. The chain has TRBV3-1 and TRBJ1-1; no firm D call. The CDR3 runs to 12 residues. Between the trimmed V and J ends, which lost 6 bases and 5 bases, there was a span of 10 bases. Germline V CDR1 and CDR2: LGHDT, YNNKEL (reference sequence). The CDR3 DNA reads TGTGCCAGCAGGAACTCGGGGACTGAAGCTTTCTTT. It is translated as CASRNSGTEAFF.

This clonotype was counted ten times or more. The chain carries TRBV11-3 and TRBJ2-1, with 7 bases fitting TRBD2. Trimming took 5 bases from V and 1 from J; bases not matched to a gene: 5. This CDR3 region has 15 residues. Germline values: CDR1 SGHNT, CDR2 YENEEA. CDR3 protein: CASSRGGRSYNEQFF. CDR3 DNA sequence: TGTGCCAGCAGCAGGGGAGGGCGGTCCTACAATGAGCAGTTCTTC.

The sample holds a few counts of this clonotype. The V and J genes are TRBV3-1 and TRBJ1-6; 7 bases are shared with TRBD1. Trimming took 4 bases from V and 12 from J; bases not matched to a gene: 6. In germline, CDR1 is LGHDT, CDR2 YNNKEL (reference sequence). The CDR3 sequence is 13 residues long. The DNA for the CDR3 is TGTGCCAGCAGCCTAGGACAGGTTGGACCCCTCCACTTT. Residues: CASSLGQVGPLHF. Looking up the rest from reference TRBV3-1 and TRBJ1-6 gives the full variable domain: DTAVSQTPKYLVTQMGNDKSIKCEQNLGHDTMYWYKQDSKKFLKIMFSYNNKELIINETVPNRFSPKSPDKAHLNLHINSLELGDSAVYFCASSLGQVGPLHFGNGTRLTVT.

The chain is built from TRBV4-2 and TRBJ2-1, with D possibly TRBD1 on 6 matching bases. The V end was cut by 0 bases, the J end by 1 base, with 19 bases between. The length of the CDR3 is 19 residues. Germline values: CDR1 LGHNA, CDR2 YNFKEQ. The CDR3 DNA reads TGTGCCAGCAGCCAAGATTGGCCCAGGGGCTACTCTTCCTACAATGAGCAGTTCTTC. Its translation: CASSQDWPRGYSSYNEQFF.

This clonotype was picked up a small number of times. V and J are TRBV30 and TRBJ2-3, with D perhaps matching TRBD2 (7 bases). The germline V gene has CDR1 GTSNPN and CDR2 SVGIG (reference sequence). CDR3 size: 16 residues. The V gene lost 3 bases and the J gene lost 3 bases, with 19 bases spanning the gap. The CDR3 nucleotides read TGTGCCTGGAGGCATCTTAGGGGGGGTCGTACAGATACGCAGTATTTT. Translated, it gives CAWRHLRGGRTDTQYF.

This clonotype was detected a few times. This rearrangement joins TRBV10-3 to TRBJ2-1, with D uncertain. Trimming left V 6 bases short and J 0 bases short, with 6 bases between. Germline CDR1 is ENHRY and CDR2 is SYGVKD. The CDR3 length is 13 residues. CDR3 sequence reads: CAISLSSYNEQFF. CDR3 DNA sequence: TGTGCCATCAGCTTAAGCTCCTACAATGAGCAGTTCTTC.

This clonotype was seen only a few times. The chain joins TRBV28 to TRBJ2-7; D not resolved. V was trimmed by 4 bases and J by 3 bases, leaving 13 bases between them. This CDR3 contains 14 residues. Germline-derived CDR1 and CDR2 are MDHEN and SYDVKM. CDR3 amino acids: CASSWIYRFYEQYF. The CDR3 DNA sequence: TGTGCCAGCAGTTGGATTTATCGATTCTACGAGCAGTACTTC.

The chain couples TRBV6-1 to TRBJ1-6; possible D gene TRBD1, 5 bases. This CDR3 has 13 amino acids. Germline CDR1 MNHNS, CDR2 SASEGT. Trimming stripped 8 bases from V and 2 bases from J, with 7 bases between. The chain's CDR3 is CASRGAYNSPLHF. CDR3 DNA sequence: TGTGCCAGCCGAGGGGCCTATAATTCACCCCTCCACTTT.

This clonotype occurred a few times. CDR3 loop: CASSEGYNSPLHF. The CDR3 DNA is TGTGCCAGCAGTGAAGGCTATAATTCACCCCTCCACTTT. The chain carries TRBV2 and TRBJ1-6, with D unresolved. The germline CDR1 and CDR2 sequences are SNHLY and FYNNEI. With 1 base removed from V and 3 bases from J, the gap between germline ends came to 1 base. CDR3 size: 13 residues.

The chain employs TRBV9 and TRBJ2-3; TRBD2 agrees at 10 bases. The CDR3 sequence is 16 residues long. Germline V gene data show CDR1 as SGDLS and CDR2 as YYNGEE. V was pared by 3 bases and J by 0 bases, with 4 bases of the junction left unmatched. The CDR3, as DNA: TGTGCCAGCAGCGCGCTAGCGGGAGTGAGCACAGATACGCAGTATTTT. Translated, it gives CASSALAGVSTDTQYF.